This T cell receptor beta chain was retrieved from a study of memory CD4+ T cells and cytomegalovirus serostatus. Study-wide context: Of the healthy Belgian adults, eight or nine were CMV seropositive and approximately 25 seronegative.

The sort gate was single viable CD3+CD4+CD8-CD45RO+ cells for memory CD4+ T cells. After thawing, CD4+ T cells were positively selected. Regarding this clone: Its antigen is unknown.

Germline V lookup: CDR1 LGHNA, CDR2 YNFKEQ. V gave up 4 bases and J gave up 0 bases; unmatched junction bases: 3. The CDR3 spans 14 residues. Data came from immunoSEQ multiplex PCR; TCRdb stores just in-frame clones and leaves some out. The sample comprises approximately 88,000 clones, 75% to 90% of which are singletons, and less than 4.5% rests with the top ten. Study-wide findings and caveats: Of 150 to 200 reported CMV TCRbeta sequences, under 70 were found in memory CD4+ repertoires.

This clonotype was sampled from an adult in good health and CMV-seropositive. The specimen was memory CD4+ T cells from blood. This rearrangement joins TRBV4-2 to TRBJ2-7, with 7 nucleotides matching TRBD1. The CDR3 DNA reads TGTGCCAGCAGCCCCGGGACAGTCTCCTACGAGCAGTACTTC. Amino acids: CASSPGTVSYEQYF.